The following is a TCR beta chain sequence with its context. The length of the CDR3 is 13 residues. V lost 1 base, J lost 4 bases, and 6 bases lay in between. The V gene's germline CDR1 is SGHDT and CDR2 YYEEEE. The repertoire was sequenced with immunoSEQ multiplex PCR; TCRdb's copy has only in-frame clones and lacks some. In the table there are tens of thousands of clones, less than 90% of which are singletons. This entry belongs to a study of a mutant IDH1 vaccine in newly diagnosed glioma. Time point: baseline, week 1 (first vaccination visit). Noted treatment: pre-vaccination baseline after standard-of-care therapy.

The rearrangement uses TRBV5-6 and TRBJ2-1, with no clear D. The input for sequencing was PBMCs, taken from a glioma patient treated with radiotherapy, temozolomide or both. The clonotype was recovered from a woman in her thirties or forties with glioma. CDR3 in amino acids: CASSLPLYNEQFF. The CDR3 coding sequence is TGTGCCAGCAGCTTGCCCTTATACAATGAGCAGTTCTTC.